This T cell receptor beta chain was sequenced in a study of cytomegalovirus exposure and HLA in healthy donors. Study-level points and caveats: Both high specificity and high sensitivity reportedly marked the classifier's diagnosis of cytomegalovirus status. The study flagged around 150 TCR beta chains as cytomegalovirus-associated.

Using immunoSEQ multiplex PCR, the repertoire was profiled, and TCRdb retains in-frame clones only, with some absent. The repertoire holds over 100,000 clones, with roughly 90% as singletons. CDR1 and CDR2 (germline): SQVTM, ANQGSEA. V lost 4 bases and J lost 6, with 7 bases in between. This CDR3 has 11 residues. Details on this clone: The antigen is unknown.

The approximately 120-subject validation cohort, separate from the 666-subject first cohort, included the donors. This receptor was taken from a man aged 25-40 years in good health and CMV-seronegative. Sequences were obtained from PBMCs. This chain joins TRBV29-1 and TRBJ2-1; D might be TRBD2 (5 bases). For the CDR3, the DNA is TGCAGCGTTGTCCGGGGCAATGAGCAGTTCTTC. Its protein is CSVVRGNEQFF.